One and the same sample provided the 9 T cell receptor beta chains below, sequenced in a study of Ad26.COV2.S vaccination and SARS-CoV-2 variants (dated by TCRdb to about 2021). Libraries came from the immunoSEQ multiplex PCR assay. TCRdb took over this immuneACCESS table, retaining in-frame rearrangements with V and J assigned. Such tables are incomplete; in checked studies, under half of the missing clones stem from an unresolved V gene, and the remainder is unexplained. The sample contains 180,000 or so clones, around 88% of them found a single time. The ten most abundant clones make up around 6.3% of the sample. Reading the label with the study, this specimen's time point is: individuals recovered from natural SARS-CoV-2 infection. The sequencing used peripheral blood, collected after recovery from COVID-19. These receptors came from a human donor who had recovered from COVID-19.

The chain couples TRBV28 to TRBJ2-3, with 7 bases aligning to TRBD1. The V gene's germline CDR1 is MDHEN and CDR2 SYDVKM. The CDR3 contains 15 residues. The V gene end was trimmed by 3 bases and the J gene end by 3 bases; junction bases not matched to a gene: 6. DNA of the CDR3: TGTGCCAGCAGTTTGGCCCGACAGGGTACAGATACGCAGTATTTT. Amino acid sequence: CASSLARQGTDTQYF.

V and J are TRBV19 and TRBJ1-1; TRBD1 aligns across 7 bases. This CDR3 has 15 amino acids. The germline V gene has CDR1 LNHDA and CDR2 SQIVND (reference sequence). Trimming took 9 bases from V and 3 from J; bases not matched to a gene: 13. CDR3 DNA sequence: TGTGCCAGCCGCCCGAACAGGGGAGGAGACACTGAAGCTTTCTTT. Protein product: CASRPNRGGDTEAFF.

This clone came up a few times. V is TRBV6-1 and J is TRBJ1-6; D uncertain. CDR3 length: 14 residues. Trimming cost V 0 bases and J 7 bases, with 7 bases left between them. Germline lookup yields CDR1 MNHNS and CDR2 SASEGT. CDR3 DNA: TGTGCCAGCAGTGAAGCAACAGCAAATTCACCCCTCCACTTT. This gives the protein CASSEATANSPLHF.

This chain links TRBV6-6 with TRBJ2-5; D not resolved. Trimming took 0 bases from V and 4 from J, leaving 3 bases between them. CDR3 length: 12 amino acids. The germline gives CDR1 MNHNY, CDR2 SVGAGI (reference sequence). Here the CDR3 reads CASSYSAETQYF. The CDR3 coding sequence is TGTGCCAGCAGTTACTCGGCAGAGACCCAGTACTTC.

The rearrangement joins TRBV5-6 to TRBJ2-3; D possibly uses TRBD1 or TRBD2 (5 bases each). V shed 3 bases and J shed 4 bases, with 9 bases lying between them. The germline V gene has CDR1 SGHDT and CDR2 YYEEEE. The CDR3 sequence is 13 residues long. The CDR3 loop is CASSSGTADTQYF. The CDR3 DNA reads as TGTGCCAGCAGCTCGGGGACCGCAGATACGCAGTATTTT. Variable domain in full (rest from reference TRBV5-6 and TRBJ2-3): DAGVTQSPTHLIKTRGQQVTLRCSPKSGHDTVSWYQQALGQGPQFIFQYYEEEERQRGNFPDRFSGHQFPNYSSELNVNALLLGDSALYLCASSSGTADTQYFGPGTRLTVL.

The chain uses TRBV7-3 and TRBJ2-1; 11 nucleotides match TRBD2. J gave up 8 bases and V 3 bases, and 9 bases lay outside the gene matches. The germline gives CDR1 SGHTA, CDR2 FQGTGA. This CDR3 has 16 residues. The CDR3 nucleotides are TGTGCCAGCAGCTTGTTAGCGGGAGGGCTAGGGGATGAGCAGTTCTTC. Its translation: CASSLLAGGLGDEQFF.

The V gene is TRBV11-3, the J gene TRBJ1-1, with TRBD1 as a possible D gene (6 bases). The CDR3 is 15 residues long. CDR1 is SGHNT, CDR2 YENEEA, per germline. The V and J ends lost 2 bases and 1 base respectively, with 11 bases between them. The CDR3, as DNA: TGTGCCAGCAGCTTACGATCAGGGGCGAACACTGAAGCTTTCTTT. Its translation is CASSLRSGANTEAFF.

CDR3 DNA sequence: TGTGCCAGCAGTGAGGCAGGGGGCGCTTCGGGTCAGCCCCAGCATTTT. Protein: CASSEAGGASGQPQHF. The chain joins TRBV6-1 to TRBJ1-5, with 8 bases fitting TRBD1. CDR1 MNHNS and CDR2 SASEGT come from the germline V gene. CDR3 length equals 16 residues. With V trimmed by 3 bases and J by 6 bases, 10 bases remained unmatched.

The chain has TRBV7-2 and TRBJ2-7; tentatively, D is TRBD1 (5 bases). CDR1 and CDR2 from the germline V gene are SGHTA and FQGNSA. Trimming pared 1 base from V and 0 bases from J, leaving 7 bases between. The CDR3 length is 14 residues. The CDR3 coding sequence is TGTGCCAGCAGCTTAGGCAGGGACTCCTACGAGCAGTACTTC. Residues: CASSLGRDSYEQYF.